This TCR beta chain appears in the sequencing data of a study of cytotoxic CD8 clonotypes in ibrutinib-treated CLL. In the study overall: A median roughly twelve months of treatment, range 6 to 36, preceded the collection of response samples.

To note about this clone: What it recognizes is unknown.

Findings and caveats of the study: Clonality at baseline surpassed age-matched healthy donors and tracked circulating CD8+ T-cell counts. Public clonotypes, rarely seen, contracted or held steady on treatment.

Profiling relied on immunoSEQ multiplex PCR, and the TCRdb table lists in-frame clones only, not all of them. The data contain about 130,000 clones, around 85% of them singletons. The CDR3 consists of 14 residues. Trimming removed 5 bases from V and 1 base from J, with 9 bases in between. CDR1 is SNHLY and CDR2 is FYNNEI in the germline V gene. The chain links TRBV2 to TRBJ1-5; the D gene is possibly TRBD1 (5 bases). The sequencing here drew on PBMCs, taken after 24 months of ibrutinib treatment. The clonotype originates from a human donor with chronic lymphocytic leukemia. This CDR3 reads CASSWGGSNQPQHF. In DNA form, the CDR3 reads TGTGCCAGCAGTTGGGGGGGAAGCAATCAGCCCCAGCATTTT.